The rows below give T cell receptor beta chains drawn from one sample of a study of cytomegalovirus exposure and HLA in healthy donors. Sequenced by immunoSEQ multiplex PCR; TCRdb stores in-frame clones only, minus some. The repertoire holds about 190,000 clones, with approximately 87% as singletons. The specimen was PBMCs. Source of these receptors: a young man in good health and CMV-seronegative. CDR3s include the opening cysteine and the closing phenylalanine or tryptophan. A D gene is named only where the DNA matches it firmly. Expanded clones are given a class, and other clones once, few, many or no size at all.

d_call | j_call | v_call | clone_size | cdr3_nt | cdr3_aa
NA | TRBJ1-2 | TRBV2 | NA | TGTGCCAGCGGGCCGAACTATGGCTACACCTTC | CASGPNYGYTF
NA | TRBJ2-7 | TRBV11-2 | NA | TGTGCCAGCAGCGCCTATCACGAGCAGTACTTC | CASSAYHEQYF
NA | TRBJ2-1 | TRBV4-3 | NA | TGCGCCAGCAGCCAAGACTACCCCCCCAAACCCTTCGGTAGTGAGCAGTTCTTC | CASSQDYPPKPFGSEQFF
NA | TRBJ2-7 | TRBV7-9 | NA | TGTGCCAGCAGCTTAGCCTACGGGAGTGCGGGCTACGAGCAGTACTTC | CASSLAYGSAGYEQYF
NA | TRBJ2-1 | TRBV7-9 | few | TGTGCCAGCAGCTTGATCCGGGTCATATACAATGAGCAGTTCTTC | CASSLIRVIYNEQFF
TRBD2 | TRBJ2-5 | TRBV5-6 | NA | TGTGCCAGCAGCTTGGGGGGAGGGGCCAGCCAAGAGACCCAGTACTTC | CASSLGGGASQETQYF
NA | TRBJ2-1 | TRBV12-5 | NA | TGTGCTAGTGCCACAGGCTACAATGAGCAGTTCTTC | CASATGYNEQFF
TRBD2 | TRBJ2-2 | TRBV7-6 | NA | TGTGCCAGCAGCTTAGTAGCGGGAGGGGGCACCGGGGAGCTGTTTTTT | CASSLVAGGGTGELFF
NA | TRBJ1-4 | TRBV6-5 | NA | TGTGCCAGCAGTTATTTGGACGGGAAGAATGAAAAACTGTTTTTT | CASSYLDGKNEKLFF
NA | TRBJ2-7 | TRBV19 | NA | TGTGCCAGTAGTATTGGGGGCAGGGTCCACGAGCAGTACTTC | CASSIGGRVHEQYF
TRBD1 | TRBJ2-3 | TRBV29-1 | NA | TGCAGCGGGACGACAGGGCGCACAGATACGCAGTATTTT | CSGTTGRTDTQYF
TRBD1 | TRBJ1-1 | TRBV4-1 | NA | TGCGCCAGCAGCCTTAGACAGGGTGAAGCTTTCTTT | CASSLRQGEAFF
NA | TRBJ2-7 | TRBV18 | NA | TGTGCCAGCTCGTCGGTGGGTTCGGGACTCACCTACGAGCAGTACTTC | CASSSVGSGLTYEQYF
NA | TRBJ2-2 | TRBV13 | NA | TGTGCCAGCAGCTGGACCTTGACGGGAGTGGTCGGGGAGCTGTTTTTT | CASSWTLTGVVGELFF
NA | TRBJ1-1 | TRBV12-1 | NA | TGTGCCAGCAGTCAATCGGGTGGCGTAAACACTGAAGCTTTCTTT | CASSQSGGVNTEAFF
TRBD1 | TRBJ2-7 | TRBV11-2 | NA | TGTGCCAGCAGCTTCTTTGCGACAGGGGCAACCTACGAGCAGTACTTC | CASSFFATGATYEQYF
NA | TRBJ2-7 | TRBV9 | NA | TGTGCCAGCAGTGTAACAGACCAGGCCTACGAGCAGTACTTC | CASSVTDQAYEQYF
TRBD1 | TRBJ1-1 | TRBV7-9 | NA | TGTGCCAGCAACAAAGGGGGCAGAAACACTGAAGCTTTCTTT | CASNKGGRNTEAFF
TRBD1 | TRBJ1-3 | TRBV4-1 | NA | TGCGCCAGCGGGCCGGGACAGGGGGCAAGTGGAAACACCATATATTTT | CASGPGQGASGNTIYF
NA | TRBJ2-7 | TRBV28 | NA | TGTGCCAGTCAGACAACCTTAGACGAGCAGTACTTC | CASQTTLDEQYF
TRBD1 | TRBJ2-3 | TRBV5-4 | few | TGTGCCAGTAGGGGACAGGTCGGGAGCACAGATACGCAGTATTTT | CASRGQVGSTDTQYF
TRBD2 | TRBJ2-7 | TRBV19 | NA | TGTGCCAGTTCCTCAACAGGGACTAGTTCCGAGCAGTACTTC | CASSSTGTSSEQYF
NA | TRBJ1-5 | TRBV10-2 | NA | TGCGCCAGCAGTGAGTCGGGAGGGAATCAGCCCCAGCATTTT | CASSESGGNQPQHF
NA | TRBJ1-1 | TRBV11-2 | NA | TGTGCCAGCAGCTCCCAATTCAGGGTTGGGGCTTTCTTT | CASSSQFRVGAFF
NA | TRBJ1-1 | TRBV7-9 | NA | TGTGCCAGCAGCTTAGGGACAAACACTGAAGCTTTCTTT | CASSLGTNTEAFF
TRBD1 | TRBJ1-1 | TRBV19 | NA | TGTGCCAGTAGTCCGGACAGGGTTGGCGCTGAAGCTTTCTTT | CASSPDRVGAEAFF
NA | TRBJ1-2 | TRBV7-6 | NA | TGTGCCAGCAGCTTCAGAGTTTTAAAAGGGGTTAACTATGGCTACACCTTC | CASSFRVLKGVNYGYTF
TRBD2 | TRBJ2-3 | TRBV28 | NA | TGTGCCAGCACACGGGGGGACACAGATACGCAGTATTTT | CASTRGDTDTQYF
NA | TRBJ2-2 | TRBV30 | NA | TGTGCCTGGGAACTTGGGGGGGGGCTGGTCGGGGAGCTGTTTTTT | CAWELGGGLVGELFF
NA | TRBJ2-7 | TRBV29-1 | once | TGCAGCACCCTTACAGGGAACCACGAGCAGTACTTC | CSTLTGNHEQYF
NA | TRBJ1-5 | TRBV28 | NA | TGTGCCAGCAGGAGAGAAATTGATAGCAATCAGCCCCAGCATTTT | CASRREIDSNQPQHF
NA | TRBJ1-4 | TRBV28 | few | TGTGCCAGCAGTCGGGGAGGAAAAGGGGTTAATGAAAAACTGTTTTTT | CASSRGGKGVNEKLFF